This record covers a single T cell receptor (beta chain). The repertoire was sequenced with immunoSEQ multiplex PCR; TCRdb's copy has only in-frame clones and lacks some. Here the sample spans more than 25,000 clones, around 90% being singletons. V was shortened by 5 bases and J by 0 bases, with 19 bases between the two germline ends. This CDR3 comprises 16 residues. CDR1 and CDR2 from the germline V gene are SQVTM and ANQGSEA. The sample comes from a study of control samples from healthy donors and cancer patients. Sequencing was done on a sample of formalin-fixed, paraffin-embedded tissue. The chain has TRBV29-1 and TRBJ1-1; TRBD1 is a possible D gene (6 bases). The origin of this receptor is a female donor with melanoma. The CDR3 protein is CSVLGGSITLNTEAFF. The CDR3 region has the DNA TGCAGCGTTTTAGGGGGGAGCATTACCCTGAACACTGAAGCTTTCTTT.